This T cell receptor beta chain was sequenced for a study of T cells in Graves' hyperthyroidism and ophthalmopathy. The V end lost 1 base, the J end lost 4 bases, and 17 bases lay between the germline ends. The CDR3 loop spans 16 amino acids. Germline CDR1 DFQATT, CDR2 SNEGSKA (reference sequence). Amplified TCR beta CDR3 regions came from RNA transcripts. The primer set for the first-round RT-PCR of the TCR CDR3 was HTBI. MiXCR, applied by TCRdb to the multiplex PCR reads, yields one record per CDR3 protein. The table records 300,000 to 450,000 distinct CDR3 sequences, under 15% of them present only once. Recently diagnosed hyperthyroidism of less than 2 months' duration affected patients aged 18 to 65. Any patient presenting with uncontrolled infection, other autoimmune disease, pregnancy or lactation was left out. This clonotype came up a few times.

Source material: blood. This receptor was identified in a woman aged 25 to 39 with Graves' hyperthyroidism. The V call is TRBV20-1, the J call TRBJ2-1, with D tentatively TRBD2 (6 bases). CDR3 in DNA: TGCAGTGCTAGAGGTACCGGGGAGCGGGTATACAATGAGCAGTTCTTC. As protein: CSARGTGERVYNEQFF.